The 12 T cell receptor beta chains below were found in one sample sequenced in a study of circulating and synovial CD4+ cells in juvenile arthritis. The method was immunoSEQ multiplex PCR; TCRdb's version includes in-frame clones alone and lacks a portion of them. The sample shows 30,000 to 40,000 clones, 90% to 95% of them seen only once. The sequencing input was CD4+ T cells from blood. These TCRs come from a human donor with juvenile idiopathic arthritis.

The chain links TRBV5-4 to TRBJ1-2; 8 bases align to TRBD1. V was clipped by 0 bases and J by 3 bases; unmatched bases: 10. The germline V gene has CDR1 SGHNT and CDR2 YYREEE (reference sequence). There are 17 residues in the CDR3. The CDR3 DNA sequence: TGTGCCAGCAGCTTGGACAGGGGGAGCCTTGGTGACTATGGCTACACCTTC. It encodes CASSLDRGSLGDYGYTF.

The chain couples TRBV10-3 to TRBJ1-6; 9 bases match TRBD1. J was trimmed by 6 bases and V by 3 bases; bases with no gene match: 3. The CDR3 is 15 amino acids. Germline CDR1 ENHRY, CDR2 SYGVKD. In nucleotides, the CDR3 is TGTGCCATCAGTGACCCGACAGGGGGTAATTCACCCCTCCACTTT. This codes for CAISDPTGGNSPLHF.

This chain links TRBV11-2 with TRBJ1-3; D possibly corresponds to TRBD1 (5 bases). The CDR3 is made up of 13 amino acids. With 5 bases removed from V and 7 bases from J, the gap between germline ends came to 12 bases. Germline assignment: CDR1 SGHAT and CDR2 FQNNGV. The CDR3 DNA is TGTGCCAGCAGCGGCACTCGGGGGAACACCATATATTTT. Its translation: CASSGTRGNTIYF.

V and J are TRBV11-2 and TRBJ2-7; tentatively, D is TRBD2 (6 bases). The germline CDR1 and CDR2 sequences are SGHAT and FQNNGV. V was clipped by 2 bases and J by 7 bases, with 15 bases between them. The CDR3 totals 14 residues. Here the CDR3 reads CASSLLAGRGEQYF. As DNA, the CDR3 is TGTGCCAGCAGCTTACTTGCGGGGCGAGGGGAGCAGTACTTC.

The chain uses TRBV11-2 and TRBJ2-2; 10 nucleotides align to TRBD1. The junction had 14 bases not matched to a gene; V was cut back by 5 bases and J by 8 bases. CDR3 size: 17 residues. CDR1 SGHAT and CDR2 FQNNGV come from the germline V gene. CDR3 sequence (DNA): TGTGCCAGCAGCGTTTCTACGGGACAGGGGTCAACGGGGGAGCTGTTTTTT. Translation gives CASSVSTGQGSTGELFF.

The chain has TRBV7-9 and TRBJ2-6; 9 nucleotides line up with TRBD1. This CDR3 has 15 amino acids. Trimming took 4 bases from V and 4 from J; bases not matched to a gene: 2. Per germline, CDR1 SEHNR and CDR2 FQNEAQ (reference sequence). In DNA form, the CDR3 reads TGTGCCAGCAGCTGGGACAGGGCCGGGGCCAACGTCCTGACTTTC. Translation gives CASSWDRAGANVLTF. Using reference TRBV7-9 and TRBJ2-6 for the parts outside the CDR3, the full variable domain is DTGVSQNPRHKITKRGQNVTFRCDPISEHNRLYWYRQTLGQGPEFLTYFQNEAQLEKSRLLSDRFSAERPKGSFSTLEIQRTEQGDSAMYLCASSWDRAGANVLTFGAGSRLTVL.

The chain couples TRBV12-5 to TRBJ1-1, with D unclear. Germline assignment: CDR1 LGHNT and CDR2 FRNRAP. The V and J ends lost 1 base and 8 bases respectively, with 11 bases between them. This CDR3 is built from 13 residues. The CDR3 coding sequence is TGTGCTAGTGGTTTGGCGGGAGGCCTCGAAGCTTTCTTT. It is translated as CASGLAGGLEAFF.

The chain couples TRBV10-2 to TRBJ1-2, with D hard to call. The V end lost 3 bases, the J end lost 6 bases, and 11 bases lay between the germline ends. CDR1 and CDR2 from the germline V gene are WSHSY and SAAADI. The CDR3 is 13 residues long. The CDR3 coding sequence is TGCGCCAGCAGTGACTACAGAGAAGATGGCTACACCTTC. It codes for CASSDYREDGYTF.

This sequence joins TRBV28 and TRBJ2-7, with 8 nucleotides matching TRBD1. The CDR3 is 14 amino acids. Per the germline V gene, CDR1 is MDHEN and CDR2 is SYDVKM. V lost 5 bases, J lost 2 bases, and 5 bases stayed unmatched. The CDR3 DNA reads TGTGCCAGCAGTCCCACGACAGGGGCCTACGAGCAGTACTTC. This translates into CASSPTTGAYEQYF.

This clone appeared once. The rearrangement uses TRBV6-1 and TRBJ1-1; D is uncertain. The CDR3 spans 13 residues. The V end lost 7 bases, the J end lost 4 bases, and 13 bases lay between the germline ends. From germline, CDR1 is MNHNS and CDR2 SASEGT. The CDR3 DNA sequence: TGTGCCAGCACTGAGGGAGTAGGCACTGAAGCTTTCTTT. It specifies CASTEGVGTEAFF.

This rearrangement joins TRBV6-5 to TRBJ1-1; D is possibly TRBD1 (5 bases). V was trimmed by 4 bases and J by 4 bases, leaving 7 bases between them. Germline V gene sequence: CDR1 MNHEY, CDR2 SVGAGI. This CDR3 region has 12 residues. Here the CDR3 DNA reads TGTGCCAGCAGTTTAAGGGGCACTGAAGCTTTCTTT. Encoded protein: CASSLRGTEAFF.

The CDR3 DNA reads as TGCGCCACAAAGGGAGGAGGGCTCTATCAGCCCCAGCATTTT. This sequence encodes CATKGGGLYQPQHF. The V call is TRBV10-1, the J call TRBJ1-5; no clear D. The CDR3 runs 14 residues. The V gene lost 10 bases and the J gene lost 5 bases, with 18 bases spanning the gap. Germline V lookup: CDR1 WNHNN, CDR2 SYGVQD (reference sequence).